This T cell receptor (beta chain) was observed in a study of blood T cell repertoires in COVID-19. Study-level information: The United States, Italy and Spain were the sources of the acute and convalescent COVID-19 samples. T cells, B-cell-depleted T cells, or PBMCs supplied cDNA or gDNA.

Per the study methods: Amplified reference gene primers provided the basis for estimating nucleated cell counts. Data came from immunoSEQ multiplex PCR; TCRdb stores just in-frame clones and leaves some out. V and J calls and clone size are given by that table; D and trimming were obtained from the DNA. The table records 150,000 to 200,000 clones, under 95% of them present only once. Trimming removed 4 bases from V and 9 bases from J, with 14 bases in between. CDR3 length: 13 residues. From germline, CDR1 is SGDLS and CDR2 YYNGEE. The TCR sequence derives from a man younger than 35 with acute or convalescent COVID-19. Sequences were obtained from peripheral blood. The chain carries TRBV9 and TRBJ2-1; D gene uncertain. The CDR3 reads CASSPSISGEQFF. In DNA form, the CDR3 reads TGTGCCAGCAGCCCAAGTATCTCGGGTGAGCAGTTCTTC.